The clone carrying this T cell receptor beta chain was observed at least ten times. The antigen remains undetermined. The CDR3 is made up of 15 amino acids. Trimming cost V 2 bases and J 0 bases, with 9 bases left between them. Germline CDR1 and CDR2: LGHDT and YNNKEL (reference sequence). This entry is derived from a study of T-cell reconstitution after alpha-beta-depleted transplantation in children. Points from the study as a whole: Elevated TCRbeta diversity at day 60 was traced, in some patients, to surviving recipient T cells and thymic progenitors.

Preparation of the TCRbeta library used unique molecular identifiers. TCRdb recomputed calls from the PCR reads with MiXCR, one row per CDR3 protein. The sample carries 450,000 to 600,000 distinct CDR3 sequences, 10% to 13% recorded once. The chain carries TRBV3-1 and TRBJ2-3; D is perhaps TRBD1 (5 bases). Sequenced material: PBMCs, taken before TCRalphabeta/CD19-depleted stem cell transplant. The receptor was isolated from a child aged 2-9 years with inherited bone marrow failure, due to receive a stem cell transplant. CDR3 DNA: TGTGCCAGCAGCCAACAGGGTATAAGCACAGATACGCAGTATTTT. Protein product: CASSQQGISTDTQYF.